One sample yielded the 10 T cell receptor beta chains listed below, sequenced in a study of blood T cell repertoires in COVID-19. The assay was immunoSEQ multiplex PCR, and TCRdb's table has in-frame clones only and misses some. Of approximately 280,000 clones listed, around 86% are singletons. The specimen was PBMCs or T cells enriched from blood (not recorded which). These TCRs come from a woman aged 18-29 years who had recovered from COVID-19.

The chain employs TRBV7-7 and TRBJ2-2, with 14 bases aligning to TRBD2. Germline V gene sequence: CDR1 SSHAT, CDR2 FNYEAQ (reference sequence). CDR3 length equals 18 residues. With 6 bases clipped from V and 5 bases from J, the junction kept 11 bases outside the gene matches. This CDR3 reads CASSSVPGTSGRTGELFF. Written as DNA, the CDR3 is TGTGCCAGCAGTAGTGTACCCGGGACTAGCGGGAGAACCGGGGAGCTGTTTTTT.

The chain uses TRBV6-5 and TRBJ2-1, with a weak D call TRBD2 (5 bases). CDR3 length: 16 residues. Germline V gene lookup returns CDR1 MNHEY and CDR2 SVGAGI. The V gene lost 0 bases and the J gene lost 2 bases, with 11 bases spanning the gap. CDR3 region: CASSYSSLGTYNEQFF. In DNA form, the CDR3 reads TGTGCCAGCAGTTACTCCTCACTAGGAACCTACAATGAGCAGTTCTTC.

V gene TRBV3-1 (or the pseudogene TRBV3-2) combines with J gene TRBJ1-2, with D tentatively TRBD1 (6 bases). V dropped 4 bases and J dropped 8 bases, with 8 bases sitting between them. Germline assignment: CDR1 LGHDT and CDR2 YNNKEL (reference sequence). CDR3 size: 11 residues. The chain's CDR3 is CASSLDRGYTF. CDR3 sequence (DNA): TGTGCCAGCAGCCTAGACAGGGGCTACACCTTC.

V usage is TRBV28 and J usage is TRBJ1-2, with D tentatively TRBD1 (6 bases). CDR1 and CDR2 (germline): MDHEN, SYDVKM. This CDR3 is 11 amino acids long. Trimming removed 8 bases at V and 8 bases at J, with 12 bases between. DNA for the CDR3: TGTGCCAGCTCGTACAGGGACGGCTACACCTTC. This encodes CASSYRDGYTF.

The chain couples TRBV29-1 to TRBJ1-1; no firm D call. The germline V gene has CDR1 SQVTM and CDR2 ANQGSEA. Trimming took off 3 bases at V and 4 bases at J, with 12 bases between the two ends. The CDR3 is made up of 13 amino acids. CDR3: CSVEGGPGTEAFF. In nucleotides, the CDR3 is TGCAGCGTTGAGGGAGGGCCGGGCACTGAAGCTTTCTTT.

The chain carries TRBV7-8 and TRBJ2-7, with D maybe TRBD1 (6 bases). CDR1 is SGHVS and CDR2 is FQNEAQ in the germline V gene. Trimming removed 3 bases at V and 2 bases at J, with 14 bases between. The CDR3 extends over 15 amino acids. CDR3 amino acids: CASSLQGSQTYEQYF. In nucleotides, the CDR3 is TGTGCCAGCAGCTTGCAGGGGAGTCAAACCTACGAGCAGTACTTC.

The chain combines TRBV7-9 with TRBJ1-6; TRBD1 matches 10 bases. Germline CDR1 reads SEHNR; CDR2 reads FQNEAQ (reference sequence). The V segment lost 5 bases and the J segment 9 bases; nucleotides outside the gene matches: 4. The CDR3 consists of 14 residues. As DNA, the CDR3 is TGTGCCAGCAGCGACGGGACAGGGGCTTCACCCCTCCACTTT. Its translation is CASSDGTGASPLHF.

The rearrangement links TRBV6-5 to TRBJ1-2; no firm D call. The CDR3 totals 15 residues. Per germline, CDR1 MNHEY and CDR2 SVGAGI. Trimming took off 2 bases at V and 3 bases at J, with 13 bases between the two ends. Here the CDR3 reads CASSYNIYSHYGYTF. As DNA, the CDR3 is TGTGCCAGCAGTTACAACATTTACAGTCACTATGGCTACACCTTC.

This clone occurred once. Other DNA sequences from this sample encode an identical CDR3 as well. Here the CDR3 DNA reads TGTGCCAGCAGCTCTTTTTACGAGCAGTACTTC. Protein product: CASSSFYEQYF. J is TRBJ2-7 and V is TRBV27; no clear D. Germline values: CDR1 MNHEY, CDR2 SMNVEV (reference sequence). Trimming removed 6 bases from V and 4 bases from J, with 7 bases in between. CDR3 size: 11 residues.

V is TRBV7-2 and J is TRBJ2-3; 8 bases align to TRBD2. The CDR3 is made up of 16 amino acids. Trimming at V came to 4 bases and at J to 5 bases, leaving 11 bases not matched to a gene. In germline, CDR1 is SGHTA, CDR2 FQGNSA. CDR3 amino acids: CASSSQRGLEVDTQYF. The CDR3 coding sequence is TGTGCCAGCAGCTCCCAACGGGGACTAGAAGTAGATACGCAGTATTTT. Full variable domain (remainder filled in from reference TRBV7-2 and TRBJ2-3): GAGVSQSPSNKVTEKGKDVELRCDPISGHTALYWYRQSLGQGLEFLIYFQGNSAPDKSGLPSDRFSAERTGGSVSTLTIQRTQQEDSAVYLCASSSQRGLEVDTQYFGPGTRLTVL.